The 25 T cell receptor beta chains listed next were all sequenced from one sample in a study of Ad26.COV2.S vaccination and SARS-CoV-2 variants. The assay was immunoSEQ multiplex PCR, and TCRdb's table has in-frame clones only and misses some. The sample holds hundreds of thousands of clones, approximately 92% seen once. The treatment denotes: around 19 received Ad26.COV2.S at low or high dose, single or two shots; about 5 received placebo; per-sample allocation not given. Sampling happened 63 days after the first vaccine or placebo injection. The sample here was peripheral blood, taken in a trial of Ad26.COV2.S vaccine versus placebo. Receptor source: a person between 18 and 65 years old who received the Ad26.COV2.S COVID-19 vaccine or a placebo.

This clone appeared a single time. The rearrangement links TRBV10-3 to TRBJ2-3, with 7 bases identical to TRBD2. J lost 4 bases, V lost 6 bases, and 10 bases had no gene match. Germline V gives CDR1 ENHRY, CDR2 SYGVKD. The CDR3 consists of 15 residues. The DNA of the CDR3 is TGTGCCATCAGCACGGGAGGCAGCGGCCCAGATACGCAGTATTTT. Protein sequence: CAISTGGSGPDTQYF.

The V and J genes are TRBV28 and TRBJ1-5; tentative D call: TRBD1 (6 bases). Germline V CDR1 and CDR2: MDHEN, SYDVKM. This CDR3 is 15 amino acids long. Trimming pared 4 bases from V and 7 bases from J, leaving 17 bases between. Here the CDR3 DNA reads TGTGCCAGCAGTTATCGGACAGCAAGGCCCCAGCCCCAGCATTTT. Translated, it gives CASSYRTARPQPQHF.

This chain connects TRBV6-5 to TRBJ2-7; D remains unclear. The CDR3 length is 14 residues. Per the germline V gene, CDR1 is MNHEY and CDR2 is SVGAGI. Between the trimmed V and J ends, which lost 6 bases and 0 bases, there was a span of 12 bases. The CDR3, as DNA: TGTGCCAGCAGGGCGGACCGTTCCTCCTACGAGCAGTACGTC. This sequence encodes CASRADRSSYEQYV.

The chain combines TRBV11-2 with TRBJ1-1, with 9 bases aligning to TRBD1. CDR1 is SGHAT and CDR2 is FQNNGV in the germline V gene. With V trimmed by 1 base and J by 2 bases, 5 bases remained unmatched. The CDR3 totals 16 residues. The CDR3 is CASSLALTGGNTEAFF. The CDR3 DNA sequence: TGTGCCAGCAGCTTAGCCCTGACAGGGGGTAACACTGAAGCTTTCTTT.

This clone was recorded a few times. This chain joins TRBV3-1 (or the pseudogene TRBV3-2) and TRBJ1-3; unclear D gene. Germline CDR1 reads LGHDT; CDR2 reads YNNKEL (reference sequence). The length of the CDR3 is 11 residues. Trimming removed 5 bases from V and 7 bases from J, with 6 bases in between. The chain's CDR3 is CASSGLNTIYF. In nucleotides, the CDR3 is TGTGCCAGCAGCGGACTCAACACCATATATTTT.

V is TRBV7-9 and J is TRBJ2-5; 12 bases map to TRBD2. The CDR3 runs 16 residues. V shed 5 bases, J shed 2 bases, and the junction held 6 bases outside the gene matches. Germline CDR1 is SEHNR and CDR2 is FQNEAQ (reference sequence). Written as DNA, the CDR3 is TGTGCCAGCAGCACCTGGACTAGCGGGGCACAAGAGACCCAGTACTTC. Its protein is CASSTWTSGAQETQYF.

The chain employs TRBV3-1 (or the pseudogene TRBV3-2) and TRBJ2-7; no definite D call. This CDR3 comprises 15 residues. Trimming removed 2 bases at V and 3 bases at J, with 14 bases between. CDR1 LGHDT and CDR2 YNNKEL come from the germline V gene (reference sequence). CDR3 coding DNA: TGTGCCAGCAGCCAAACGCCCGGACCGAACTACGAGCAGTACGTC. Its translation is CASSQTPGPNYEQYV.

This clone was detected only once. CDR3 nucleotide sequence: TGCAGCGTGGGGACGTTCAACACTGAAGCTTTCTTT. This sequence encodes CSVGTFNTEAFF. The V call is TRBV29-1, the J call TRBJ1-1, with a possible D match to TRBD1 (5 bases). The CDR3 consists of 12 residues. CDR1 is SQVTM and CDR2 is ANQGSEA in the germline V gene. V shed 6 bases and J shed 2 bases, with 10 bases lying between them.

This sequence joins TRBV7-2 and TRBJ2-4; D possibly corresponds to TRBD2 (6 bases). The CDR3 loop spans 14 amino acids. Germline V CDR1 and CDR2: SGHTA, FQGNSA. V lost 7 bases and J 6 bases, leaving 16 bases between the germline ends. This CDR3 reads CASTLPPEGNIQYF. The CDR3 DNA follows: TGTGCCAGCACCTTGCCCCCGGAGGGAAACATTCAGTACTTC. Full variable domain (missing parts from reference TRBV7-2 and TRBJ2-4): GAGVSQSPSNKVTEKGKDVELRCDPISGHTALYWYRQSLGQGLEFLIYFQGNSAPDKSGLPSDRFSAERTGGSVSTLTIQRTQQEDSAVYLCASTLPPEGNIQYFGAGTRLSVL.

This chain links TRBV7-2 with TRBJ2-7, with D maybe TRBD1 (6 bases). The germline V gene encodes CDR1 SGHTA and CDR2 FQGNSA. V dropped 1 base and J dropped 2 bases, with 12 bases sitting between them. The CDR3 runs 15 residues. The CDR3 reads CASSLVGQGPYEQYF. For the CDR3, the DNA is TGTGCCAGCAGCTTAGTGGGGCAGGGGCCCTACGAGCAGTACTTC.

This chain links TRBV6-6 with TRBJ2-4, with D unresolved. Between the trimmed V and J ends, which lost 2 bases and 0 bases, there was a span of 2 bases. CDR3 length equals 13 residues. The V gene's germline CDR1 is MNHNY and CDR2 SVGAGI (reference sequence). CDR3 loop: CASSYVAKNIQYF. CDR3 DNA sequence: TGTGCCAGCAGTTACGTAGCCAAAAACATTCAGTACTTC.

This chain links TRBV2 with TRBJ2-2; unclear D gene. The germline V gene encodes CDR1 SNHLY and CDR2 FYNNEI. The germline V and J ends were trimmed by 8 bases and 3 bases, with 4 bases remaining between them. The CDR3 consists of 11 residues. The CDR3 sequence is CASSDTGELFF. The DNA for the CDR3 is TGTGCCAGCTCGGACACCGGGGAGCTGTTTTTT.

The V call is TRBV4-3, the J call TRBJ1-2; 8 nucleotides align to TRBD1. Unmatched junction bases numbered 11, after V lost 3 bases and J lost 5 bases. CDR1 and CDR2 (germline): LGHNA, YSLEER. This CDR3 has 16 residues. The CDR3: CASSHGDRPMTYGYTF. The CDR3 region has the DNA TGCGCCAGCAGCCATGGGGACAGGCCTATGACATATGGCTACACCTTC.

The chain uses TRBV29-1 and TRBJ1-1, with a tentative D call TRBD1 (5 bases). With 6 bases removed from V and 2 bases from J, the gap between germline ends came to 19 bases. The CDR3 runs 15 residues. Germline V gives CDR1 SQVTM, CDR2 ANQGSEA. The CDR3 nucleotides are TGCAGCGTCCAATTGCGGGGAGGGGCAAACACTGAAGCTTTCTTT. This sequence encodes CSVQLRGGANTEAFF.

The chain joins TRBV27 to TRBJ2-3, with TRBD2 matching 10 bases. V dropped 6 bases and J dropped 4; count of bases not matched to a gene: 7. Germline V gene data show CDR1 as MNHEY and CDR2 as SMNVEV (reference sequence). The CDR3 extends over 15 amino acids. CDR3 protein: CASSAPGLASDTQYF. CDR3 in DNA: TGTGCCAGCAGCGCCCCGGGACTAGCGTCAGATACGCAGTATTTT.

V is TRBV3-1 (or the pseudogene TRBV3-2) and J is TRBJ2-1; 8 nucleotides match TRBD1. The V gene's germline CDR1 is LGHDT and CDR2 YNNKEL (reference sequence). The CDR3 spans 14 residues. Trimming at V came to 4 bases and at J to 6 bases, leaving 5 bases not matched to a gene. The CDR3 nucleotides read TGTGCCAGCAGCCTTCAGGGGGCGGTCAATGAGCAGTTCTTC. Encoded protein: CASSLQGAVNEQFF.

The chain has TRBV2 and TRBJ1-5, with a weak D call TRBD1 (6 bases). V was cut by 6 bases and J by 7 bases, with 10 bases left in between. The CDR3 runs 12 residues. CDR1 SNHLY and CDR2 FYNNEI come from the germline V gene. CDR3 region: CASRQGGQPQHF. For the CDR3, the DNA is TGTGCCAGCAGACAGGGAGGGCAGCCCCAGCATTTT. Filled out from reference TRBV2 and TRBJ1-5, the complete variable domain reads EPEVTQTPSHQVTQMGQEVILRCVPISNHLYFYWYRQILGQKVEFLVSFYNNEISEKSEIFDDQFSVERPDGSNFTLKIRSTKLEDSAMYFCASRQGGQPQHFGDGTRLSIL.

The CDR3 here is CASSLEFLNEQFF. The DNA of the CDR3 is TGTGCCAGCAGCTTAGAGTTTTTAAATGAGCAGTTCTTC. The chain links TRBV11-1 to TRBJ2-1; D not resolved. CDR3 length equals 13 residues. V dropped 1 base and J dropped 7 bases, with 8 bases sitting between them. Germline loops: CDR1 SGHAT, CDR2 FQDESV (reference sequence).

The CDR3 nucleotides are TGTGCCAGCAGCTCCGGAGCGGGGGCCCTTAGCTCCTACAATGAGCAGTTCTTC. It is translated as CASSSGAGALSSYNEQFF. The chain uses TRBV7-9 and TRBJ2-1; 8 bases agree with TRBD2. The CDR3 loop spans 18 amino acids. Germline CDR1 SEHNR, CDR2 FQNEAQ (reference sequence). The ends lost 4 bases at V and 0 bases at J; junction bases unmatched: 11.

The rearrangement links TRBV6-6 to TRBJ2-1, with D tentatively TRBD2 (6 bases). There are 15 residues in the CDR3. The V gene's germline CDR1 is MNHNY and CDR2 SVGAGI (reference sequence). Trimming took 5 bases from V and 6 from J, leaving 17 bases between them. The CDR3 region is CASSETRRDSNEQFF. The DNA of the CDR3 is TGTGCCAGCAGTGAGACTAGGAGGGACTCCAATGAGCAGTTCTTC.

The chain recombines TRBV27 with TRBJ2-1; D unresolved. This CDR3 spans 13 amino acids. V was clipped by 6 bases and J by 8 bases, with 14 bases between them. The germline CDR1 and CDR2 sequences are MNHEY and SMNVEV (reference sequence). CDR3 coding DNA: TGTGCCAGCAGAACTGACTTCGGCTATGAGCAGTTCTTC. The encoded protein is CASRTDFGYEQFF.

The chain has TRBV5-1 and TRBJ2-3; D call uncertain. CDR1 is SGHRS, CDR2 YFSETQ, per germline. V was pared by 1 base and J by 2 bases, with 5 bases between. The CDR3 loop spans 13 amino acids. The CDR3 spells CASSLLTTDTQYF. The CDR3 DNA sequence: TGCGCCAGCAGCTTGCTCACCACAGATACGCAGTATTTT.

V is TRBV30 and J is TRBJ2-2, with 7 bases lining up with TRBD1. The CDR3 has 14 amino acids. Germline assignment: CDR1 GTSNPN and CDR2 SVGIG (reference sequence). V was pared by 3 bases and J by 4 bases, with 5 bases of the junction left unmatched. CDR3 sequence (DNA): TGTGCCTGGAGCTCGACAGGGACCACCGGGGAGCTGTTTTTT. Protein product: CAWSSTGTTGELFF.

This sequence joins TRBV11-1 and TRBJ1-1, with D perhaps TRBD1 (5 bases). Germline CDR1 is SGHAT and CDR2 is FQDESV (reference sequence). There are 14 residues in the CDR3. Trimming left V 5 bases short and J 2 bases short, with 12 bases between. CDR3 in DNA: TGTGCCAGCAGCCAAATCGGGACTAACACTGAAGCTTTCTTT. The encoded protein is CASSQIGTNTEAFF.

This clone was recorded once. V gene TRBV1 combines with J gene TRBJ1-4. TRBV1 counts as a pseudogene. This CDR3 comprises 16 residues. The CDR3 DNA is TGCACCAGCAGCCAAGCCGAACCAGGAGCAAATGAAAAACTGTTTTTT. Translation gives CTSSQAEPGANEKLFF.